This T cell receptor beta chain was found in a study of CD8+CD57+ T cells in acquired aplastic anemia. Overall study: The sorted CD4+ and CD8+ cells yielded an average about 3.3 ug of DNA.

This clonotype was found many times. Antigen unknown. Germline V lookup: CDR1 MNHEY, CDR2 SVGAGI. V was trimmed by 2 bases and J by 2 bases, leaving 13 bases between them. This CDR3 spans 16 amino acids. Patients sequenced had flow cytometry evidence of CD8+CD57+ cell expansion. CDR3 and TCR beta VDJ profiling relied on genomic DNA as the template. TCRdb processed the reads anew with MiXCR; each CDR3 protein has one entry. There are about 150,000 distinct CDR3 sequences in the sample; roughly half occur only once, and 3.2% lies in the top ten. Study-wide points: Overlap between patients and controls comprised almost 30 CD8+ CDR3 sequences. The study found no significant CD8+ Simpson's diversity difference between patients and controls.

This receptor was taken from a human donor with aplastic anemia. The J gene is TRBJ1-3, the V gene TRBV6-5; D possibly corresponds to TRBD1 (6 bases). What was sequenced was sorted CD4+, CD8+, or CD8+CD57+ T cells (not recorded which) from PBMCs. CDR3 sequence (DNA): TGTGCCAGCAGTTACGGGACACCATCAACTGGAAACACCATATATTTT. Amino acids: CASSYGTPSTGNTIYF.